What follows describes a single T cell receptor (beta chain). In this sample, this clone turned up once. Its antigen is still unknown. Per-base quality was not reported, and no clone a single base away is much larger than it. The collaborating institutions used their own protocols to collect whole blood in K2EDTA tubes. For TCRbeta analysis, collaborators shipped samples as frozen whole blood, isolated PBMCs, or DNA extracted from either of those sample types. TCRbeta CDR3 regions were amplified from genomic DNA using the immunoSEQ Assay, a bias-controlled multiplex PCR. On the authors' methods: Nucleated cell counts per sample were estimated from amplification of reference gene primers within the assay. To quantify the absolute abundance of each unique TCRbeta CDR3 rearrangement, sequence reads were collapsed and filtered. Productive Simpson clonality was computed per sample as the square root of Simpson's diversity index over productive rearrangements. The immuneACCESS repertoire file appears here via TCRdb, limited to in-frame rearrangements. These files lack a portion of the clones; in checked studies, under half of the deficit traces to unresolved V genes, and the cause of the others is not known. That table is the source of V, J and clone size, and D and trimming were worked out from the DNA. The sample records tens of thousands of clones, 70% to 75% of which are singletons. The top ten clonotypes cover roughly a third of the sample.

The source of the sample is a study of blood T cell repertoires in COVID-19 (TCRdb year 2020). In the study overall: Collaborator samples came from the United States, Italy and Spain and covered acute and convalescent phases of COVID-19. HLA class I and class II types, where available, came from metadata supplied by the sample provider rather than from assay-based typing. The prospective study material was composed of cDNA or gDNA derived from T cells, B-cell-depleted T cells, or PBMCs. Deeply sampled blood TCRbeta repertoires from subjects exposed to, actively infected with, or recovered from COVID-19 were included in the dataset. The samples were drawn from the first 160 participants of the ongoing ImmuneRACE study and from over 950 subjects provided by 6 global collaborators. A de-identified subject ID, COVID-19 status, age in years and sex were almost always included in the sample metadata. The repertoires were released in a freely available public database intended as a resource for research on the immune response to SARS-CoV-2. The full study reports these points: The quantity of clinical and demographic metadata differed by source and by participant and was supplied without curation.

The CDR3 numbers 17 residues from cysteine through phenylalanine. Left in the record is the CDR3 DNA by itself, 51 bases read in frame from the first base. Per the germline V gene, SGHVS is the CDR1 and FQNEAQ is the CDR2. V is cut back by 3 bases and J by 5 bases, with 15 bases in the junction unmatched. The sample was peripheral blood. The chain couples TRBV7-8 to TRBJ1-2, with 7 bases matching TRBD1. This clonotype was obtained from a woman aged 65 to 85 with acute or convalescent COVID-19. The nucleotides are TGTGCCAGCAGCTTGACTATCCGGGACAGCCCTAGGTATGGCTACACCTTC. Its protein reads: CASSLTIRDSPRYGYTF.